The entry below describes one T cell receptor beta chain. Its antigen is not identified. These data originate in a study of cytomegalovirus exposure and HLA in healthy donors. Study at large: T cells numbering 150 million to 200 million yielded 90 million to 140 million unique TCR beta sequences in an earlier analysis. General study findings and limits: According to an earlier analysis, most TCR beta V segments yielded productive rearrangements about 90% or about 30% of the time. In a later analysis, HLA-C alleles had the fewest associated TCRs, DRB1 alleles the most.

PCR employed 60 Vbeta and 13 Jbeta primers. The table came from immunoSEQ multiplex PCR; TCRdb's copy has only in-frame clones and leaves some out. The table lists about 86,000 clones, roughly 74% of them singletons, with about 6% in the top ten. The germline CDR1 and CDR2 sequences are LNHDA and SQIVND (reference sequence). The CDR3 extends over 17 amino acids. The J segment lost 0 bases and the V segment lost 3 bases, leaving 9 bases of the junction unmatched. The receptor was derived from a woman in her forties or fifties in good health and CMV-seropositive. Source material: PBMCs. This chain uses TRBV19 with TRBJ2-5, with TRBD2 matching over 8 bases. DNA of the CDR3: TGTGCCAGTAGTATTAGTGCGGGGGGATTGGACCAAGAGACCCAGTACTTC. Encoded protein: CASSISAGGLDQETQYF.